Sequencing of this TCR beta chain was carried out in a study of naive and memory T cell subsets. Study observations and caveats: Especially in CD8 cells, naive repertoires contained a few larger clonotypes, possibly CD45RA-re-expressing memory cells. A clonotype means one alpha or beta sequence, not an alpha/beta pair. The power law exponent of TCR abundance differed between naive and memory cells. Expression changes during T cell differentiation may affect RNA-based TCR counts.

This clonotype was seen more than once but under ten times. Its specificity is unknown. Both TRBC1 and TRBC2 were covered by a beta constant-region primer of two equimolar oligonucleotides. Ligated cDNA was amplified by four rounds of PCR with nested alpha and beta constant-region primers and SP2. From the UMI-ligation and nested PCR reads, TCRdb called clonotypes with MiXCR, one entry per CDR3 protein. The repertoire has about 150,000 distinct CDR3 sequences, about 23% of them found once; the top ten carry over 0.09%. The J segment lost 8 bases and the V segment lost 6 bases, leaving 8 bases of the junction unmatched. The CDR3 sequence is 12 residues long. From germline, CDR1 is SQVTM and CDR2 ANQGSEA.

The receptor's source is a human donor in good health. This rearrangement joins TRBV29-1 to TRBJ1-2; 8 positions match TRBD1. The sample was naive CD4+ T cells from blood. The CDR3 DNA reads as TGCAGCGTCCAAGGACAGGGAGGCGGCTACACCTTC. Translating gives CSVQGQGGGYTF.